This T cell receptor beta chain was recorded in a study of T cell responses to AZD1222 COVID-19 vaccine. Whole-study findings and limits: No day 14 peak samples; only post-peak repertoires were characterized. Variant regions that are unmutated are reportedly the target of nearly half of spike-specific TCRs.

Using immunoSEQ multiplex PCR, the repertoire was profiled, and TCRdb retains in-frame clones only, with some absent. The data contain approximately 74,000 clones, roughly 87% of them singletons. Points on this clone: Its target is not known.

V lost 3 bases to trimming and J lost 3 bases, with 5 bases between them. This CDR3 has 12 amino acids. The germline CDR1 and CDR2 sequences are LGHNA and YNFKEQ. The sequencing here drew on peripheral blood, taken 28 days after the second AZD1222 dose. The TCR was taken from an adult who received the AZD1222 COVID-19 vaccine. This sequence joins TRBV4-2 and TRBJ1-2; D is uncertain. The CDR3 reads CASSQGDYGYTF. CDR3 DNA: TGTGCCAGCAGCCAGGGTGACTATGGCTACACCTTC.